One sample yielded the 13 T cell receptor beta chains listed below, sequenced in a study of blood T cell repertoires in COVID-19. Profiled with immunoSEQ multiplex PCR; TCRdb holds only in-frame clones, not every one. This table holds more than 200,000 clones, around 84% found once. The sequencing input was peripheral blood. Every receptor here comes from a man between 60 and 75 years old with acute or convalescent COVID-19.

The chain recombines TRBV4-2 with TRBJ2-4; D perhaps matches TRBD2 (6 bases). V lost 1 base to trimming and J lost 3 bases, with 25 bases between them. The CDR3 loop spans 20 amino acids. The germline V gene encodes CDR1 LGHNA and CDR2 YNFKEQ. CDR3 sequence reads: CASSQGRVSGPPRGKNIQYF. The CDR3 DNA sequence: TGTGCCAGCAGCCAAGGGAGGGTTAGCGGCCCTCCTAGGGGCAAAAACATTCAGTACTTC.

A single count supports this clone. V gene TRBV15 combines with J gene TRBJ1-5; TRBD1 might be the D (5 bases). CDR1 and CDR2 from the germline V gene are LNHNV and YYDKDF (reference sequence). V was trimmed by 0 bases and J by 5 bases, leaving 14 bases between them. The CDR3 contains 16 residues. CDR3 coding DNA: TGTGCCACCAGCAGAGAAATGGGAGGGGTGCATCAGCCCCAGCATTTT. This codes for CATSREMGGVHQPQHF.

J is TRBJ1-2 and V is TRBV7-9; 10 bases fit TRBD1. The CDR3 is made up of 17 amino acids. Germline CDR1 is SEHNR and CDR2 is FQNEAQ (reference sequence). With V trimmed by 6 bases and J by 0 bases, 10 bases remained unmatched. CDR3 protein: CASSHLRDRGTNYGYTF. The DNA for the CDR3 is TGTGCCAGCAGTCATCTCCGGGACAGGGGAACTAACTATGGCTACACCTTC.

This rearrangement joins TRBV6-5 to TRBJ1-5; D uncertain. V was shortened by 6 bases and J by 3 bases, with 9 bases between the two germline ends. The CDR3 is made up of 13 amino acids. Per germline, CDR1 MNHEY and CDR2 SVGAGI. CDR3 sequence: CASRGLLNQPQHF. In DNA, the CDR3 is TGTGCCAGCAGGGGCCTTCTCAATCAGCCCCAGCATTTT.

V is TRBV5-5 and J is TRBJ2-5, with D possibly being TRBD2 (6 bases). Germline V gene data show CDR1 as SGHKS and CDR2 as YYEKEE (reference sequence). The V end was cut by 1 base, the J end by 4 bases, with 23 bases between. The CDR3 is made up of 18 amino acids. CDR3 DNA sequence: TGTGCCAGCAGCTTGAAAGGAGGGTCCCCCGGAGGTAGAGAGACCCAGTACTTC. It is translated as CASSLKGGSPGGRETQYF. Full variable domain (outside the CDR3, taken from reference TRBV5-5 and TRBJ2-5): DAGVTQSPTHLIKTRGQQVTLRCSPISGHKSVSWYQQVLGQGPQFIFQYYEKEERGRGNFPDRFSARQFPNYSSELNVNALLLGDSALYLCASSLKGGSPGGRETQYFGPGTRLLVL.

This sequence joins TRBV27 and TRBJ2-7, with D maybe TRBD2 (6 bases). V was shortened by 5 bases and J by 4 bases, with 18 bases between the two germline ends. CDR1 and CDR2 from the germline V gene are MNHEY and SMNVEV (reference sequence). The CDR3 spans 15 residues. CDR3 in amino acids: CASSPWAGGGYEQYF. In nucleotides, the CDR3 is TGTGCCAGCAGTCCCTGGGCCGGTGGGGGGTACGAGCAGTACTTC.

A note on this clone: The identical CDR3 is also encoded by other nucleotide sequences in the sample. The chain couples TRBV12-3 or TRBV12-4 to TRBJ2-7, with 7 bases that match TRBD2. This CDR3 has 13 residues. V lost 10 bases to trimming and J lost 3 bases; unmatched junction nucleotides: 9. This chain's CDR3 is CATGEGGGYEQYF. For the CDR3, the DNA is TGTGCCACTGGGGAGGGCGGAGGCTACGAGCAGTACTTC.

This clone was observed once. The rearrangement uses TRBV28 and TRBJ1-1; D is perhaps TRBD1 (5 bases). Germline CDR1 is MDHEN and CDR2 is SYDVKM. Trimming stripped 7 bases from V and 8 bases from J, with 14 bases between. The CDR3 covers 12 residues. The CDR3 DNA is TGTGCCAGCAACCGGGGGAAAAGGGAAGCTTTCTTT. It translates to CASNRGKREAFF.

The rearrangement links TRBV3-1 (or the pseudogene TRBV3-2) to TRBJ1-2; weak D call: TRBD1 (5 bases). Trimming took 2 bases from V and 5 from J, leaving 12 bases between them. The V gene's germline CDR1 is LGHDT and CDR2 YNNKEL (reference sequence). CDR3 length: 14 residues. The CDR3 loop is CASSQRGRPYGYTF. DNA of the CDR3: TGTGCCAGCAGCCAAAGGGGTAGGCCTTATGGCTACACCTTC.

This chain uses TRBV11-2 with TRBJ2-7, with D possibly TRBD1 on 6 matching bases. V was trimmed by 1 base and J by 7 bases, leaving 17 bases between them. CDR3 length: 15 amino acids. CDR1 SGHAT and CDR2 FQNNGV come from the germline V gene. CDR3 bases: TGTGCCAGCAGCTTAGGAGACACAGGGCAGGATGAGCAGTACTTC. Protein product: CASSLGDTGQDEQYF. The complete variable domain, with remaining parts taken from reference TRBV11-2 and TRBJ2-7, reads EAGVAQSPRYKIIEKRQSVAFWCNPISGHATLYWYQQILGQGPKLLIQFQNNGVVDDSQLPKDRFSAERLKGVDSTLKIQPAKLEDSAVYLCASSLGDTGQDEQYFGPGTRLTVT.

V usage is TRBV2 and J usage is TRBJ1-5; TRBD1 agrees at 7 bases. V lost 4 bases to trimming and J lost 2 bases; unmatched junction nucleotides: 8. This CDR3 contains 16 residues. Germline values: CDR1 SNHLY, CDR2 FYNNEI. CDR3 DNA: TGTGCCAGCAGTGGCGACAGGGTCGGAGGCAATCAGCCCCAGCATTTT. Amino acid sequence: CASSGDRVGGNQPQHF. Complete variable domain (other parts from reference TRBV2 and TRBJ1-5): EPEVTQTPSHQVTQMGQEVILRCVPISNHLYFYWYRQILGQKVEFLVSFYNNEISEKSEIFDDQFSVERPDGSNFTLKIRSTKLEDSAMYFCASSGDRVGGNQPQHFGDGTRLSIL.

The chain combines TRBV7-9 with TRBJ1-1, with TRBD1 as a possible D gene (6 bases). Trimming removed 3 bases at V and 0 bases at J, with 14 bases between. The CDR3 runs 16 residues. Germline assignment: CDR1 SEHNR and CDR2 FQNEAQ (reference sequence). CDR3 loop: CASSFGGRGMNTEAFF. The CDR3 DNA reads TGTGCCAGCAGCTTCGGAGGGAGGGGGATGAACACTGAAGCTTTCTTT.

CDR3 bases: TGCGCCAGCAGCCAAGATCGGGACAGCAACTATCAGCCCCAGCATTTT. Translating gives CASSQDRDSNYQPQHF. The chain joins TRBV4-1 to TRBJ1-5; 7 bases agree with TRBD1. V gave up 0 bases and J gave up 5 bases; unmatched junction bases: 7. CDR1 is MGHRA, CDR2 YSYEKL, per germline. This CDR3 spans 16 amino acids.